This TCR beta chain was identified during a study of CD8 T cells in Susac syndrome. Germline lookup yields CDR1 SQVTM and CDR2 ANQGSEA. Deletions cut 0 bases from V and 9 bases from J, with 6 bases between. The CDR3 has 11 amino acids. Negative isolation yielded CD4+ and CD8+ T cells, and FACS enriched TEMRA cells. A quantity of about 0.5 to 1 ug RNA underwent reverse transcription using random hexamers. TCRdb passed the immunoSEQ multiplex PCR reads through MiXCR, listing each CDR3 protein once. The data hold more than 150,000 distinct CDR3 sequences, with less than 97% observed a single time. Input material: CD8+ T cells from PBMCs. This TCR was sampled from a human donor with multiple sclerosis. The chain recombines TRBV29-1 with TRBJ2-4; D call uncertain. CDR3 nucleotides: TGCAGCGTTGAAGATTTCGGCATTCAGTACTTC. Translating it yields CSVEDFGIQYF.